This TCR beta chain was observed in a study of a mutant IDH1 vaccine in newly diagnosed glioma. V was trimmed by 5 bases and J by 11 bases, leaving 27 bases between them. The CDR3 spans 16 residues. The germline V gene has CDR1 SEHNR and CDR2 FQNEAQ (reference sequence). Assay used: immunoSEQ multiplex PCR; TCRdb lists only in-frame clones, some missing. The profile covers tens of thousands of clones, with around 79% appearing a single time and approximately 19% taken by the ten largest. Time point denoted: baseline, week 1 (first vaccination visit). Sample treatment: pre-vaccination baseline after standard-of-care therapy.

Sequencing used PBMCs, obtained from a glioma patient treated with radiotherapy, temozolomide or both. The chain couples TRBV7-9 to TRBJ2-5; D is unresolved. The sequence was collected from a man younger than 45 with glioma. DNA for the CDR3: TGTGCCAGCAGCCCTACGGACCGTGAACCACTCTTCGGGCAGTACTTC. It yields the protein CASSPTDREPLFGQYF.